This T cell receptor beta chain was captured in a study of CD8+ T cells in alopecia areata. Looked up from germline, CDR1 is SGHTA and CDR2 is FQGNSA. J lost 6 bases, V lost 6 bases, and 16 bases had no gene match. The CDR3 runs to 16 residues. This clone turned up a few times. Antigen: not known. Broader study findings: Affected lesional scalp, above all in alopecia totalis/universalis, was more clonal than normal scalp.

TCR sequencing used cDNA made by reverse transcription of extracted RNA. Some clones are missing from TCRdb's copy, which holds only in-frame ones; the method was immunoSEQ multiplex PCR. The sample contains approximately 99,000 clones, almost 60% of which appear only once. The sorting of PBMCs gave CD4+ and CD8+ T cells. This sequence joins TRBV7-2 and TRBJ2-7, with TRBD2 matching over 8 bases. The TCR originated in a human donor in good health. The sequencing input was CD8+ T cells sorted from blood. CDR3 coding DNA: TGTGCCAGCAGTACTGCAGCGGGGGACGGAAGGGTCGAGCAGTACTTC. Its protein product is CASSTAAGDGRVEQYF.